The text below deals with one T cell receptor beta chain. It lacks a known antigen. Per-base qualities were not stored, and no clone one base away is much larger. The donors were healthy, HIV-negative adults with no recently reported acute infections or vaccinations. Every donor was a Caucasian adult residing in Nashville, Tennessee, USA. Magnetic negative selection was used to enrich CD4+ T cells, after which naive cells were positively selected on CD45RA and the negative fraction became the memory subset. Blood was obtained by leukapheresis, after which PBMCs were separated by Ficoll-Histopaque density gradient centrifugation and cryopreserved in liquid nitrogen vapor phase. Purity and quantity of every magnetically sorted T cell population were checked by analytical flow cytometry. Genomic DNA was isolated from each sorted fraction and quantified by UV absorbance on a Nanodrop 2000c. In the germline V gene, CDR1 corresponds to SGHTA and CDR2 to FQGNSA. The CDR3 numbers 16 residues from cysteine through phenylalanine. Only CDR3 DNA remains: 48 bases, in frame from the first base. At the junction V is shortened by 2 bases and J by 5 bases; bases outside the gene matches: 8.

This sample stems from a study of shared clonotypes between healthy human individuals (TCRdb year 2020). About the full investigation: The cohort included three men and a couple of women between 18 and 49 years of age. The study deeply sequenced blood TCR repertoires of about 5 healthy adults to estimate repertoire size and the extent of clonotype sharing between individuals. For each donor, CD4 naive and CD4 memory were each run on three plates, CD8 naive on two plates, and CD8 memory on one plate. Each donor's leukapheresis produced roughly between roughly 0.85 and 9.5 billion PBMCs. Libraries were prepared and TCR repertoires were sequenced by different laboratories using diverse techniques, in order to increase sequencing depth and limit assay-specific biases. General conclusions and limits of the study: Across a few donors, roughly 5% of naive CD4, roughly 3.5% of naive CD8, 2.3% of memory CD4, and approximately 0.4% of memory CD8 clonotypes were shared. Larger estimated clonotype richness was generally found for naive subsets than for memory subsets. Incomplete sequencing was indicated by rarefaction of sorted-subset datasets, despite the large sequencing depth. Compared with non-shared clonotypes, the clonotypes found in all four sorted-subset donors had higher generation probabilities. Based on pairwise subsampling, the degree of clonotype sharing among donors was expected to be affected by sequencing depth. Sampling was restricted to blood, and TCR repertoires in tissues likely differ from the TCR repertoires found in blood. Because the study included a small number of donors, the genetic and exposure-history diversity represented was limited.

Using the deep immunoSEQ assay, TCR CDR3 regions were amplified from genomic DNA by multiplex PCR. For each cell subset, the extracted genomic DNA was distributed evenly across all wells of several immunoSEQ 96-well plates, and each plate served as one replicate. For sorted subsets, 200 to 250 ng of genomic DNA, equivalent to some 30,000 T cell genomes, went into each replicate PCR. The purified libraries were quantified using a Qubit 3.0 fluorometer, sized with a Bioanalyzer 2100, and then quantified again using the KAPA Library Quantification kit. Every immunoSEQ 96-well plate was sequenced on a dedicated single-read 150-cycle Illumina NextSeq 550 flow cell. In the source study's methods: Because the immunoSEQ output held only junctional sequences and lacked quality scores, the filtering could not match the filtering applied to full-length reads. To assign V/J genes and CDR3, sequences were annotated against IMGT germline references using PyIR, a Python wrapper for IgBLAST v1.9. Reads were removed for weak V/J assignments (E-value above 1e-6), missing CDR3, stop codons, out-of-frame junctions, or ambiguous translated residues. V3J clonotypes were defined by identical inferred V gene, J gene, and CDR3 amino acid sequence. Percentage overlap between repertoires was computed as shared unique clonotypes divided by the size of the smaller repertoire. Three approaches were used to assess repertoire richness: RTK rarefaction, the Chao1 estimator, and Recon v2.1 estimates of unobserved clonotypes. Generation probabilities for all TCRbeta clonotypes obtained by the gDNA method from a handful of donors were computed using OLGA. TCRdb provides this immuneACCESS table in a form limited to in-frame rearrangements. Some clones are lacking; in checked studies, under half of them reflect an unresolved V gene, and why the rest are absent is not known. V and J calls and clone size are those listed in that table; D and trimming were worked out from the DNA. The sample data list roughly 2,300,000 clones, and less than 95% of these were observed just once. Of the sample, approximately 0.41% is held by the ten largest clones.

Sequencing used naive CD4+ T cells from PBMCs. What the cell subset or site label conveys for this sample: CD45RA+ positively selected. The chain joins TRBV7-2 to TRBJ2-2; 7 bases in the junction line up with TRBD1. This TCR was sampled from a man younger than 35 in good health. Some clones in this sample may be carry-over from other donors' samples. The nucleotides read TGTGCCAGCAGCTTAATTAGGGGGCTAGGGACCGGGGAGCTGTTTTTT. Its protein is CASSLIRGLGTGELFF.